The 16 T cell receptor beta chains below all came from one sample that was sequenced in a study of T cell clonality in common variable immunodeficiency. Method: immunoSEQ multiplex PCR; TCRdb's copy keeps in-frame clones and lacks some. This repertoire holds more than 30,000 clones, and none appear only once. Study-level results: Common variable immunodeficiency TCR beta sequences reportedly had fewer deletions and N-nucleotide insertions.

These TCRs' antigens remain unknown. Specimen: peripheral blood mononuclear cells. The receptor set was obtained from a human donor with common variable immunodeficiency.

The CDR3 loop is CASSFKEGADQPQHF. CDR3 DNA, as far as it was read: TGTGCCAGCAGCTTCAAGGAGGGGGCTGATCAGCCC. The chain recombines TRBV5-6 with TRBJ1-5; TRBD1 aligns across 7 bases. The observed sequence ends 3 residues before the CDR3 terminus, with the missing tail filled in from the germline J gene. Trimming removed 2 bases from V and 5 bases from J; junction bases left unmatched: 7. Germline-derived CDR1 and CDR2 are SGHDT and YYEEEE. The CDR3 covers 15 residues.

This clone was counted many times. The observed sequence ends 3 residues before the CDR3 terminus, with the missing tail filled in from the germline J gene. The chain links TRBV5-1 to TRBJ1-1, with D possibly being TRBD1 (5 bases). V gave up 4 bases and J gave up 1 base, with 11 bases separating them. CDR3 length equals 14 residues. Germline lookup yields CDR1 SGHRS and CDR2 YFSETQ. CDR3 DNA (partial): TGCGCCAGCAGCCGAACCCAGGGGAACACTGAA. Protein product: CASSRTQGNTE. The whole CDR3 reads CASSRTQGNTEAFF.

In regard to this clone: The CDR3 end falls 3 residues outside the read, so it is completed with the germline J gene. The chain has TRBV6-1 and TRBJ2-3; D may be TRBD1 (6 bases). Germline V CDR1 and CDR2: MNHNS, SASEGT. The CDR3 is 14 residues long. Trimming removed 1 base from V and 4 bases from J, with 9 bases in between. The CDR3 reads CASSEDRVSDTQYF. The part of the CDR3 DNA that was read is TGTGCCAGCAGTGAAGACAGGGTCTCAGATACG.

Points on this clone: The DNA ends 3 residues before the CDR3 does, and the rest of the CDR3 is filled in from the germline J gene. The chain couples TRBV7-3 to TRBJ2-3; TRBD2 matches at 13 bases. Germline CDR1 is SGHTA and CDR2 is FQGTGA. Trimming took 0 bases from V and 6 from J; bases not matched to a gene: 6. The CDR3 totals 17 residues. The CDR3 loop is CASSLTLLAGGRDTQYF. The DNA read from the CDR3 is TGTGCCAGCAGCTTAACTCTACTAGCGGGAGGGCGCGATACG.

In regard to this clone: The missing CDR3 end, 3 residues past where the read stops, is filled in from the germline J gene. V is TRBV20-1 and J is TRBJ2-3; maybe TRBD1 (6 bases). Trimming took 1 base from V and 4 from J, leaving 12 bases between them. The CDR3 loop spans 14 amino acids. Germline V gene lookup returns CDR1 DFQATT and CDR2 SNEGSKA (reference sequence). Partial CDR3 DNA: TGCAGTGCTAGAGCAGGGGTGAGGGCAGATACG. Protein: CSARAGVRADT. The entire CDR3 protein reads CSARAGVRADTQYF.

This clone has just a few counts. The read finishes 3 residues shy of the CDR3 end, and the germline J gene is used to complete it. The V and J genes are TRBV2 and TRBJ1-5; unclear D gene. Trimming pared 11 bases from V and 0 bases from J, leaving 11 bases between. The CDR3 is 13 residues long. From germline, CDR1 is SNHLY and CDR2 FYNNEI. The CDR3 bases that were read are TGTGCCTCGGGGTGGGGTAGCAATCAGCCC. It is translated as CASGWGSNQP. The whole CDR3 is CASGWGSNQPQHF.

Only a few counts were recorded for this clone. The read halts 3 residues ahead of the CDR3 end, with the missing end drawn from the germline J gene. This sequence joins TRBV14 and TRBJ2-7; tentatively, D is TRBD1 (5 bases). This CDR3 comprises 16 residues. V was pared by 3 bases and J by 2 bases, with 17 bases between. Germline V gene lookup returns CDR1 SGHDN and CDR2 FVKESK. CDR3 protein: CASSQTDPPNPYEQYF. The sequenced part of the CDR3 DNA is TGTGCCAGCAGCCAGACAGACCCTCCTAACCCCTACGAG. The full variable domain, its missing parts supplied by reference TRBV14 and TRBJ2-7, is EAGVTQFPSHSVIEKGQTVTLRCDPISGHDNLYWYRRVMGKEIKFLLHFVKESKQDESGMPNNRFLAERTGGTYSTLKVQPAELEDSGVYFCASSQTDPPNPYEQYFGPGTRLTVT.

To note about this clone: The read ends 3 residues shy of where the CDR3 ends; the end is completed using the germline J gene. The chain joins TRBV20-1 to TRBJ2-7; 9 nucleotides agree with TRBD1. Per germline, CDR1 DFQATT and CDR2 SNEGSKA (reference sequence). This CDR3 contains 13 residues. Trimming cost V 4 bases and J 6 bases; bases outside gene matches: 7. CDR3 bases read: TGCAGTGCTACCCGGGGACAGGGTGGCGAG. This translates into CSATRGQGGE. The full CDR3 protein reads CSATRGQGGEQYF.

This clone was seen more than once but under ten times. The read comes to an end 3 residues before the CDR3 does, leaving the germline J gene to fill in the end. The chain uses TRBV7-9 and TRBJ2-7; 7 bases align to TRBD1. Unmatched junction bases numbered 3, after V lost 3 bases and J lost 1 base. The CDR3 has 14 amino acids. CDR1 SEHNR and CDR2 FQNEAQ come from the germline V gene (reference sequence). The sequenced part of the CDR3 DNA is TGTGCCAGCAGCTTCGGACAGGAGTCCTACGAG. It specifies CASSFGQESYE. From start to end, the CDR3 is CASSFGQESYEQYF.

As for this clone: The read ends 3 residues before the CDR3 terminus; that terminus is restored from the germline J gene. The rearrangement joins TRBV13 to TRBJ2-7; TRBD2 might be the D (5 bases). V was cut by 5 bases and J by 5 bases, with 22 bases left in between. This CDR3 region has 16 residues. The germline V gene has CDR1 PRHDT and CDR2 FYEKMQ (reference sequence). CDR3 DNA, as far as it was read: TGTGCCAGCAGCCCACCGTACGGGGAAAGATCGGACGAG. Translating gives CASSPPYGERSDE. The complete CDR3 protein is CASSPPYGERSDEQYF.

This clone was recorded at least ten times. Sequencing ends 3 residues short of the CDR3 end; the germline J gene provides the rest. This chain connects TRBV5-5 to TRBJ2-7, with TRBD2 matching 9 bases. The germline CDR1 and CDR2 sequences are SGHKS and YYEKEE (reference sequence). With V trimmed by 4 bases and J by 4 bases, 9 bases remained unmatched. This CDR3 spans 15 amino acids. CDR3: CASSQISGSMYEQYF. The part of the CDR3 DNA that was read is TGTGCCAGCAGCCAAATTAGCGGGAGTATGTACGAG.

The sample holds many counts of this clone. CDR3 amino acids: CASLRDLRTDTQYF. CDR3 DNA (partial): TGTGCCAGCCTCAGGGATTTACGCACAGATACG. This chain joins TRBV7-2 and TRBJ2-3, with D tentatively TRBD1 (5 bases). The CDR3 is cut off 3 residues early in the read; its end comes from the germline J gene. The CDR3 has 14 amino acids. V shed 8 bases and J shed 1 base, with 13 bases lying between them. Per the germline V gene, CDR1 is SGHTA and CDR2 is FQGNSA.

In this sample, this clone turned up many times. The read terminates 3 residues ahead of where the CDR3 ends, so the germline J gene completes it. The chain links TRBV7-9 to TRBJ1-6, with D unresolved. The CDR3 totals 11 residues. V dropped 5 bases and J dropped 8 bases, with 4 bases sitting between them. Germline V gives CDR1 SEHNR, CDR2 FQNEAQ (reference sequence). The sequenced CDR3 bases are TGTGCCAGCAGCCTCGATTCACCC. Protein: CASSLDSP. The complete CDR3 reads CASSLDSPLHF.

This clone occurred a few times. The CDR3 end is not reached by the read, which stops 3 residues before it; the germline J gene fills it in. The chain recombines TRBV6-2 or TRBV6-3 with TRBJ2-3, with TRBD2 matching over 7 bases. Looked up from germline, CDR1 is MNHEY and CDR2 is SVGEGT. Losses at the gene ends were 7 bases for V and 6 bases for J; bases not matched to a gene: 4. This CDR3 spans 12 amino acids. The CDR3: CASTGLDDTQYF. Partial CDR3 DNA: TGTGCCAGCACCGGACTAGATGATACG.

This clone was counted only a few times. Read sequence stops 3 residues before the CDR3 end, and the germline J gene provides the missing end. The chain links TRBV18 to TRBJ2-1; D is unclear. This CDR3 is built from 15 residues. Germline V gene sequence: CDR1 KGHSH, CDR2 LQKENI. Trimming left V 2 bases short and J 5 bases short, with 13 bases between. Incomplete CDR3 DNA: TGTGCCAGCTCACCAAGCGCAGATTCGAACAATGAG. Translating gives CASSPSADSNNE. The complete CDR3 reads CASSPSADSNNEQFF.

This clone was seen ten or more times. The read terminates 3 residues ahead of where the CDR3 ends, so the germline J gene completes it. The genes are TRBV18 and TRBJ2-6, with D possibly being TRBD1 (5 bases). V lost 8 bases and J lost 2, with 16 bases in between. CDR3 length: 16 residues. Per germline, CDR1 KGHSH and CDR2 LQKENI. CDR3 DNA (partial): TGTGCCAGCCGATCCCCCCAGGGAACTGGGGCCAACGTC. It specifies CASRSPQGTGANV. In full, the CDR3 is CASRSPQGTGANVLTF.